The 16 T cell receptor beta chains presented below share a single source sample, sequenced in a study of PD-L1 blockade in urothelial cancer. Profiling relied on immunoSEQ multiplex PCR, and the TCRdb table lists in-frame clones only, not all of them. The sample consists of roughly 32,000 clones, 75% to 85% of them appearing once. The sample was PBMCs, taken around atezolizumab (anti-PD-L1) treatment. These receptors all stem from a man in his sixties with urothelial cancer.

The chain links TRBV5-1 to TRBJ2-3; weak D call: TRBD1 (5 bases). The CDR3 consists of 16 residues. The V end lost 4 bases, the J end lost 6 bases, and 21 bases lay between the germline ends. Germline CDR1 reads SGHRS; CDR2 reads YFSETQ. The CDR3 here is CASSQYRGGSRDTQYF. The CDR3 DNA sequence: TGCGCCAGCAGCCAATATAGGGGCGGAAGTAGGGATACGCAGTATTTT.

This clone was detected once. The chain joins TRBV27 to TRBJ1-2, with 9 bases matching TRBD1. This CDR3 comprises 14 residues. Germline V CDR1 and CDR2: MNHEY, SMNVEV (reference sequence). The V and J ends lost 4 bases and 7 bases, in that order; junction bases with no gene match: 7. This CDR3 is CASSSWGQGGGYTF. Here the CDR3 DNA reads TGTGCCAGCAGTTCCTGGGGACAGGGAGGTGGCTACACCTTC.

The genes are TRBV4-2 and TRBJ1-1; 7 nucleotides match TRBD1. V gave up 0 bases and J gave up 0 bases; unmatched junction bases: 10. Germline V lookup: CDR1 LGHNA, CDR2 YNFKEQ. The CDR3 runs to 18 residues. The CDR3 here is CASSQDRATGMVNTEAFF. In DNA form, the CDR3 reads TGTGCCAGCAGCCAAGATCGGGCGACAGGGATGGTGAACACTGAAGCTTTCTTT.

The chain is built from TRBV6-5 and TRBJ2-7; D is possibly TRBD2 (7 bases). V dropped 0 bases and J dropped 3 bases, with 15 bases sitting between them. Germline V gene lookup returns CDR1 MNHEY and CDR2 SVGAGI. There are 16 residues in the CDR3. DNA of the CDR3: TGTGCCAGCAGTTACTCAGCAGGGAGGGGGGACTACGAGCAGTACTTC. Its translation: CASSYSAGRGDYEQYF.

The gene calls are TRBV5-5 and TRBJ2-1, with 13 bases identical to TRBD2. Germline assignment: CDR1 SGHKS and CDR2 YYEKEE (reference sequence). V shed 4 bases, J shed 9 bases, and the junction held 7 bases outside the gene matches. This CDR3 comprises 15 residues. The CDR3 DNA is TGTGCCAGCAGCACCGGACTAGCGGGAGCCCGTGAGCAGTTCTTC. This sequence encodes CASSTGLAGAREQFF.

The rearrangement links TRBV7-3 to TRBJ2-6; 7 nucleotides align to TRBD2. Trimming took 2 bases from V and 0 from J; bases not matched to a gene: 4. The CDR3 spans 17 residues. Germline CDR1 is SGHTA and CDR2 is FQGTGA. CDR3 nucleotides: TGTGCCAGCAGCTTAGTGGGGGGGGGCTCTGGGGCCAACGTCCTGACTTTC. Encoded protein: CASSLVGGGSGANVLTF.

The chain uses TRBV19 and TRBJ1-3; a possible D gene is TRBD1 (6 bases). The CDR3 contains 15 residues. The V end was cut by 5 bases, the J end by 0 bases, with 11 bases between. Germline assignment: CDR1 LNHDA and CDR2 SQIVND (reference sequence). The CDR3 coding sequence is TGTGCCAGTAGTTTCGGACAGCTCTCTGGAAACACCATATATTTT. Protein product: CASSFGQLSGNTIYF.

This CDR3 is CASILKGTGDGYTF. The CDR3 DNA follows: TGTGCCAGTATTCTAAAGGGTACAGGGGATGGCTACACCTTC. The rearrangement uses TRBV19 and TRBJ1-2; 7 bases match TRBD1. CDR3 length: 14 residues. Trimming removed 7 bases from V and 6 bases from J; junction bases left unmatched: 11. The germline V gene has CDR1 LNHDA and CDR2 SQIVND (reference sequence).

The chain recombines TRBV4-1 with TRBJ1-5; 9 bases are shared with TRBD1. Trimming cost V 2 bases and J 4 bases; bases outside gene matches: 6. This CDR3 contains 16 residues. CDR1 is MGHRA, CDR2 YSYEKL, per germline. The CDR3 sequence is CASSQQGQGKNQPQHF. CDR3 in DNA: TGCGCCAGCAGCCAACAGGGACAGGGTAAGAATCAGCCCCAGCATTTT.

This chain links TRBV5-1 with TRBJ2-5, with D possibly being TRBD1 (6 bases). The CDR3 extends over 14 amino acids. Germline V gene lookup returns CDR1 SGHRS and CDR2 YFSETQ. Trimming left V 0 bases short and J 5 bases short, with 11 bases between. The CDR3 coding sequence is TGCGCCAGCAGCTTGGGAACAGGGCTGGAGACCCAGTACTTC. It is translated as CASSLGTGLETQYF.

DNA of the CDR3: TGTGCCAGCAGCGACAGGACTAGCGGGAGCCTTGGTAGCACAGATACGCAGTATTTT. Its translation is CASSDRTSGSLGSTDTQYF. This sequence joins TRBV7-2 and TRBJ2-3; 13 nucleotides agree with TRBD2. CDR3 length: 19 residues. V lost 5 bases to trimming and J lost 0 bases; unmatched junction nucleotides: 11. Germline V gene data show CDR1 as SGHTA and CDR2 as FQGNSA.

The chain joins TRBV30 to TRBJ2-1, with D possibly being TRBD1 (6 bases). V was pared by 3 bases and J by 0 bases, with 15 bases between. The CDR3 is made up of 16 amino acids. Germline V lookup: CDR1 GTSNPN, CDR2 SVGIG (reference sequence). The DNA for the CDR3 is TGTGCCTGGAGCACGGGACACGGAACCTCCTACAATGAGCAGTTCTTC. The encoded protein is CAWSTGHGTSYNEQFF.

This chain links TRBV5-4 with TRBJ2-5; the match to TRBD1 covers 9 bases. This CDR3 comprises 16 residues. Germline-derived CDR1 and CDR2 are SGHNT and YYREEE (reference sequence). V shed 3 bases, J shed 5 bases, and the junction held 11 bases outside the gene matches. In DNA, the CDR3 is TGTGCCAGCAGCTCGGGACAGGGTCCCCTCGGGGAGACCCAGTACTTC. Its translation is CASSSGQGPLGETQYF.

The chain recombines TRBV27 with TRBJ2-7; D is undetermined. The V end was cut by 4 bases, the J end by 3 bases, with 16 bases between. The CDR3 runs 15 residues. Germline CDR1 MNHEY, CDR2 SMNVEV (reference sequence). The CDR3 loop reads CASSSPGSVDYEQYF. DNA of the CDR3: TGTGCCAGCAGTTCCCCAGGCAGTGTTGACTACGAGCAGTACTTC.

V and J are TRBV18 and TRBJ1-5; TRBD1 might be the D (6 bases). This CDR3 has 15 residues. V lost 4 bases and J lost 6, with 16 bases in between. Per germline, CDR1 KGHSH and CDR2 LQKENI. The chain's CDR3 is CASSRDQGLGQPQHF. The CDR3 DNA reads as TGTGCCAGCTCACGGGACCAGGGGTTGGGTCAGCCCCAGCATTTT.

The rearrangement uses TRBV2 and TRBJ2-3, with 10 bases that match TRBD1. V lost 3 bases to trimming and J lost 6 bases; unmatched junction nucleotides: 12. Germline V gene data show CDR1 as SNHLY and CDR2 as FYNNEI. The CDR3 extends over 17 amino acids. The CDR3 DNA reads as TGTGCCAGCAGTGACGGGGCGACAGGGGGCGTTGGTGATACGCAGTATTTT. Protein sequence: CASSDGATGGVGDTQYF.